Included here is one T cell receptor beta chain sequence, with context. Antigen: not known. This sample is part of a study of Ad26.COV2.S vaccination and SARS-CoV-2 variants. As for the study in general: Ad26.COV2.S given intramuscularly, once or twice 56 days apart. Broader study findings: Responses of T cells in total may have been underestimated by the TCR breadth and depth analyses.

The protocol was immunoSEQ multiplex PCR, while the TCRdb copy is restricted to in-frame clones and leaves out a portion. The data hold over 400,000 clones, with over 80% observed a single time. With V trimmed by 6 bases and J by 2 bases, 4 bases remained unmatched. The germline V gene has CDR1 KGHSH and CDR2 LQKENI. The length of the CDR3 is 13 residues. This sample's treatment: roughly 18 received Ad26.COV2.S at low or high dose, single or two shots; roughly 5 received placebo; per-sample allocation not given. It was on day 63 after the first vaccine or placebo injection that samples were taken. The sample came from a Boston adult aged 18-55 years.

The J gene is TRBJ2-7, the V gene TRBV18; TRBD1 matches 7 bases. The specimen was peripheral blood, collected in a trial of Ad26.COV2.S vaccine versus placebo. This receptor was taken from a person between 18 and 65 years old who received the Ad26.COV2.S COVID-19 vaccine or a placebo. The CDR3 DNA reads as TGTGCCAGCTCCCGACAGGGAGCCTACGAGCAGTACTTC. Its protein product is CASSRQGAYEQYF. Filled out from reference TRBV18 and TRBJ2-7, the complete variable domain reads NAGVMQNPRHLVRRRGQEARLRCSPMKGHSHVYWYRQLPEEGLKFMVYLQKENIIDESGMPKERFSAEFPKEGPSILRIQQVVRGDSAAYFCASSRQGAYEQYFGPGTRLTVT.